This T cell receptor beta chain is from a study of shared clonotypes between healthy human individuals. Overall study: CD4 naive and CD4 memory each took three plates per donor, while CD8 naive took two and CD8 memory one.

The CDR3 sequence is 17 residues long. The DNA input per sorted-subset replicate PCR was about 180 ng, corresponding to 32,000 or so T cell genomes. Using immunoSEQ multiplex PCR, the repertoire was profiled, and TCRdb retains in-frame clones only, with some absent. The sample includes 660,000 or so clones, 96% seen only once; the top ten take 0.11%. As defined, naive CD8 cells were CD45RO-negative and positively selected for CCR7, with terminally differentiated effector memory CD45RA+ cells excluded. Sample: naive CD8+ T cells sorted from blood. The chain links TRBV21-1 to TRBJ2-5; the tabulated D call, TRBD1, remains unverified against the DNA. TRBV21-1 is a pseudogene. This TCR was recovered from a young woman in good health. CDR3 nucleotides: TGTGCCAGCAGCAAAGGGGTGTGGACAGATAGAAAAGAGACCCAGTACTTC. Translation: CASSKGVWTDRKETQYF.